The 10 T cell receptor beta chains below come from one sample, sequenced in a study of cytomegalovirus exposure and HLA in healthy donors (dated by TCRdb to the late 2010s). The library was built by means of the immunoSEQ multiplex PCR assay. The multiplex PCR relied on a mix of 60 forward primers for TCR Vbeta segments and 13 reverse primers for TCR Jbeta segments. This is the immuneACCESS table as TCRdb keeps it, with only in-frame sequences that have V and J called. A part of the clones is gone; compared with another copy, unresolved V genes explain less than half, and the rest is unexplained. The sample table shows more than 95,000 clones, and approximately 64% are seen once. Of the sample, 3.2% falls within the top ten clones. Sequenced sample: PBMCs. The source is a man aged 55 to 70 in good health and CMV-seronegative.

This rearrangement joins TRBV6-5 to TRBJ1-5; D is perhaps TRBD1 (5 bases). V gave up 6 bases and J gave up 7 bases, with 19 bases separating them. This CDR3 contains 15 residues. Germline V gene sequence: CDR1 MNHEY, CDR2 SVGAGI. CDR3 nucleotide sequence: TGTGCCAGCAGCCTCCTAATTGGGGGAGGACAGCCCCAGCATTTT. Its protein is CASSLLIGGGQPQHF.

In its sample, this clone was seen a few times. The gene calls are TRBV10-3 and TRBJ2-3; D is possibly TRBD2 (5 bases). The V end lost 10 bases, the J end lost 4 bases, and 18 bases lay between the germline ends. The CDR3 has 14 amino acids. Germline CDR1 and CDR2: ENHRY and SYGVKD. DNA of the CDR3: TGTGCCAGCAGCCGGACCCATAGCGCAGATACGCAGTATTTT. Its translation is CASSRTHSADTQYF.

J is TRBJ1-3 and V is TRBV10-1; 7 bases align to TRBD1. CDR1 WNHNN and CDR2 SYGVQD come from the germline V gene (reference sequence). J lost 11 bases, V lost 6 bases, and 7 bases had no gene match. The CDR3 contains 12 residues. The CDR3 sequence is CASSQTGAAIYF. DNA for the CDR3: TGCGCCAGCAGCCAAACAGGGGCGGCCATATATTTT.

V gene TRBV27 combines with J gene TRBJ2-3; TRBD2 agrees at 13 bases. The ends lost 6 bases at V and 0 bases at J; junction bases unmatched: 9. CDR1 is MNHEY, CDR2 SMNVEV, per germline (reference sequence). The CDR3 extends over 18 amino acids. As DNA, the CDR3 is TGTGCCAGCAGGCGAGGACTAGCGGGAGCCCCTAGCACAGATACGCAGTATTTT. Translation gives CASRRGLAGAPSTDTQYF.

This clone was picked up a small number of times. This rearrangement joins TRBV2 to TRBJ2-7; the match to TRBD1 covers 8 bases. CDR3 length: 13 amino acids. V dropped 10 bases and J dropped 2; count of bases not matched to a gene: 7. CDR1 and CDR2 from the germline V gene are SNHLY and FYNNEI. CDR3 in DNA: TGTGCCACCGCGGGACAGGCGCCCTACGAGCAGTACTTC. Its protein is CATAGQAPYEQYF.

V gene TRBV5-1 combines with J gene TRBJ2-3, with 8 bases lining up with TRBD2. V was pared by 4 bases and J by 6 bases, with 7 bases of the junction left unmatched. CDR3 length: 14 residues. Germline lookup yields CDR1 SGHRS and CDR2 YFSETQ. The chain's CDR3 is CASSHSGGGDTQYF. The CDR3, as DNA: TGCGCCAGCAGCCACTCGGGGGGGGGCGATACGCAGTATTTT.

The rearrangement links TRBV15 to TRBJ2-7; D unresolved. The V gene's germline CDR1 is LNHNV and CDR2 YYDKDF (reference sequence). Deletions cut 1 base from V and 5 bases from J, with 12 bases between. CDR3 length: 14 amino acids. The CDR3 region has the DNA TGTGCCACCAGCAGAGCCCAGACTTTCGACGAGCAGTACTTC. This translates into CATSRAQTFDEQYF. The full variable domain, rest sourced from reference TRBV15 and TRBJ2-7, is DAMVIQNPRYQVTQFGKPVTLSCSQTLNHNVMYWYQQKSSQAPKLLFHYYDKDFNNEADTPDNFQSRRPNTSFCFLDIRSPGLGDTAMYLCATSRAQTFDEQYFGPGTRLTVT.

V gene TRBV11-2 combines with J gene TRBJ1-1; D not certain. Per the germline V gene, CDR1 is SGHAT and CDR2 is FQNNGV. Trimming shortened V by 3 bases and J by 2 bases, and 7 bases separated the two germline ends. The CDR3 runs to 13 residues. The CDR3 region has the DNA TGTGCCAGCAGCTTGGCCACCAACACTGAAGCTTTCTTT. It codes for CASSLATNTEAFF.

This CDR3 reads CATGGVPYTDTQYF. The CDR3 nucleotides read TGCGCCACCGGGGGGGTTCCTTACACAGATACGCAGTATTTT. This chain links TRBV4-1 with TRBJ2-3; 8 positions match TRBD2. V lost 10 bases, J lost 2 bases, and 8 bases stayed unmatched. The CDR3 sequence is 14 residues long. Germline CDR1 and CDR2: MGHRA and YSYEKL.

The rearrangement uses TRBV6-6 and TRBJ2-7; 9 positions agree with TRBD1. J lost 3 bases, V lost 5 bases, and 8 bases had no gene match. Germline V gives CDR1 MNHNY, CDR2 SVGAGI (reference sequence). The CDR3 contains 15 residues. This CDR3 reads CASSGTGGAFYEQYF. As DNA, the CDR3 is TGTGCCAGCAGTGGAACAGGGGGCGCCTTCTACGAGCAGTACTTC.